Each of the 32 T cell receptor beta chains below was sequenced from the same sample in a study of T-cell reconstitution after alpha-beta-depleted transplantation in children. The TCRbeta library was prepared with unique molecular identifiers. A single record per CDR3 protein comes from TCRdb applying MiXCR to the PCR reads. The repertoire holds approximately 650,000 distinct CDR3 sequences, with approximately 14% as singletons. Here the sequenced sample was PBMCs, taken before TCRalphabeta/CD19-depleted stem cell transplant. These receptors originate from a girl between 2 and 10 years old with congenital amegakaryocytic thrombocytopenia, due to receive a stem cell transplant.

The sample holds many counts of this clonotype. This chain connects TRBV5-1 to TRBJ2-1, with 8 bases fitting TRBD2. V lost 5 bases, J lost 10 bases, and 5 bases stayed unmatched. The CDR3 totals 12 residues. The germline V gene encodes CDR1 SGHRS and CDR2 YFSETQ. CDR3 DNA sequence: TGCGCCAGCAGTGACGGGAGGGTAGAGCAGTTCTTC. It yields the protein CASSDGRVEQFF.

This clonotype showed up many times. In nucleotides, the CDR3 is TGTGCCAGCAGCTTGCAGGGGGTGGATAATTCACCCCTCCACTTT. Its translation is CASSLQGVDNSPLHF. The chain carries TRBV5-6 and TRBJ1-6, with 7 bases that match TRBD1. CDR1 and CDR2 (germline): SGHDT, YYEEEE. J lost 5 bases, V lost 1 base, and 3 bases had no gene match. The CDR3 loop spans 15 amino acids.

This clonotype has more than one count but fewer than ten. This chain uses TRBV19 with TRBJ2-5, with TRBD2 matching over 9 bases. The germline V gene encodes CDR1 LNHDA and CDR2 SQIVND (reference sequence). The V and J ends lost 10 bases and 2 bases, in that order; junction bases with no gene match: 5. CDR3 size: 13 residues. The CDR3, as DNA: TGTGCCACCCGACTAGCGGATCAAGAGACCCAGTACTTC. Its protein is CATRLADQETQYF.

This clonotype occurred a few times. J is TRBJ2-1 and V is TRBV5-1, with 13 bases that match TRBD2. The V segment lost 2 bases and the J segment 9 bases; nucleotides outside the gene matches: 5. Germline lookup yields CDR1 SGHRS and CDR2 YFSETQ. The CDR3 totals 15 residues. CDR3 sequence (DNA): TGCGCCAGCAGCTTTGGGGGACTAGCGGGATTTGAGCAGTTCTTC. Protein product: CASSFGGLAGFEQFF.

About this clonotype itself: A read error may produce the germline difference seen at one junction end. V usage is TRBV7-3 and J usage is TRBJ2-6; D might be TRBD1 (5 bases). The CDR3 spans 16 residues. The germline V gene has CDR1 SGHTA and CDR2 FQGTGA. CDR3 nucleotides: TGTGCCAGCAGCAAGAGACGGTCATCTGGGGCCAACGTCCTGCCTTTC. Protein: CASSKRRSSGANVLPF. The complete variable domain, with remaining parts taken from reference TRBV7-3 and TRBJ2-6, reads GAGVSQTPSNKVTEKGKYVELRCDPISGHTALYWYRQSLGQGPEFLIYFQGTGAADDSGLPNDRFFAVRPEGSVSTLKIQRTERGDSAVYLCASSKRRSSGANVLPFGAGSRLTVL.

The CDR3 is CASSQGDRRILNTGELFF. CDR3 DNA sequence: TGTGCCAGCAGCCAAGGGGACAGGCGAATTTTGAACACCGGGGAGCTGTTTTTT. The genes are TRBV11-2 and TRBJ2-2, with 8 bases lining up with TRBD1. Trimming cost V 5 bases and J 1 base; bases outside gene matches: 12. The CDR3 consists of 18 residues. The germline CDR1 and CDR2 sequences are SGHAT and FQNNGV.

This chain uses TRBV23-1 with TRBJ2-7; the D is unclear. TRBV23-1 is placed among ORFs of uncertain function. The germline V and J ends were trimmed by 6 bases and 7 bases, with 19 bases remaining between them. The CDR3 runs 14 residues. CDR3 residues: CASRLRIGPCEQYF. The CDR3 coding sequence is TGCGCCAGCAGACTCCGTATAGGACCCTGTGAGCAGTACTTC.

About this clonotype itself: This may be a read error, as it is one base from a much larger clone. V gene TRBV5-1 combines with J gene TRBJ1-1, with D tentatively TRBD1 (6 bases). V was trimmed by 7 bases and J by 3 bases, leaving 19 bases between them. The CDR3 extends over 15 amino acids. Germline V gives CDR1 SGHRS, CDR2 YFSETQ. DNA of the CDR3: TGCGCCAGCGCCCCAAGGGGGGGCACGGACACTGAAGCTTTCTTT. It codes for CASAPRGGTDTEAFF.

This clonotype was picked up many times. The chain combines TRBV12-3 or TRBV12-4 with TRBJ1-2; D gene uncertain. The length of the CDR3 is 14 residues. Trimming shortened V by 1 base and J by 2 bases, and 8 bases separated the two germline ends. CDR3 region: CASSLVSMNYGYTF. CDR3 bases: TGTGCCAGCAGTTTAGTATCCATGAACTATGGCTACACCTTC.

This clonotype has a count of ten or more. The V call is TRBV5-1, the J call TRBJ1-1; D is unresolved. This CDR3 is built from 13 residues. Germline V gene data show CDR1 as SGHRS and CDR2 as YFSETQ. Between the trimmed V and J ends, which lost 1 base and 5 bases, there was a span of 9 bases. CDR3 coding DNA: TGCGCCAGCAGCTTGACCGCGGGGACTGAAGCTTTCTTT. This sequence encodes CASSLTAGTEAFF.

The V and J genes are TRBV7-2 and TRBJ2-7; 10 positions agree with TRBD2. The CDR3 has 16 amino acids. CDR1 is SGHTA and CDR2 is FQGNSA in the germline V gene. V dropped 3 bases and J dropped 4; count of bases not matched to a gene: 9. In nucleotides, the CDR3 is TGTGCCAGCAGCTTCCCCTTGAGCGGGAGGGCGTACGAGCAGTACTTC. This translates into CASSFPLSGRAYEQYF.

The J gene is TRBJ1-1, the V gene TRBV19; the D gene is possibly TRBD1 (6 bases). The V end was cut by 10 bases, the J end by 4 bases, with 19 bases between. This CDR3 contains 14 residues. CDR1 is LNHDA and CDR2 is SQIVND in the germline V gene (reference sequence). The CDR3 loop is CATLTGPGSTEAFF. In DNA form, the CDR3 reads TGTGCCACCCTGACAGGCCCTGGGAGCACTGAAGCTTTCTTT.

The sample holds many counts of this clonotype. J is TRBJ2-6 and V is TRBV20-1; D might be TRBD2 (6 bases). Germline assignment: CDR1 DFQATT and CDR2 SNEGSKA (reference sequence). With 3 bases removed from V and 3 bases from J, the gap between germline ends came to 24 bases. The CDR3 extends over 19 amino acids. The CDR3 loop is CSASTRIRGKGDGANVLTF. In nucleotides, the CDR3 is TGCAGTGCTAGCACCCGAATTCGGGGGAAAGGGGATGGGGCCAACGTCCTGACTTTC.

The chain has TRBV11-2 and TRBJ2-1; D is uncertain. The V end lost 0 bases, the J end lost 9 bases, and 9 bases lay between the germline ends. In germline, CDR1 is SGHAT, CDR2 FQNNGV. This CDR3 is built from 13 residues. For the CDR3, the DNA is TGTGCCAGCAGCTTAGAGGGTGGACGTGAGCAGTTCTTC. Translated, it gives CASSLEGGREQFF.

This clonotype was counted ten times or more. The chain employs TRBV6-5 and TRBJ1-1; D remains ambiguous. The CDR3 sequence is 12 residues long. Trimming shortened V by 5 bases and J by 5 bases, and 9 bases separated the two germline ends. In germline, CDR1 is MNHEY, CDR2 SVGAGI. In DNA, the CDR3 is TGTGCCAGCAGTAGACTGTGGACTGAAGCTTTCTTT. It codes for CASSRLWTEAFF.

This clonotype showed up many times. The chain links TRBV2 to TRBJ1-5; D uncertain. This CDR3 is 13 amino acids long. V was pared by 8 bases and J by 6 bases, with 14 bases between. The V gene's germline CDR1 is SNHLY and CDR2 FYNNEI. CDR3 bases: TGTGCCAGCGGACTAAAGTCGTTTCAGCCCCAGCATTTT. Protein product: CASGLKSFQPQHF.

This clonotype was observed a few times. V is TRBV5-1 and J is TRBJ2-7; 7 bases line up with TRBD1. Germline V CDR1 and CDR2: SGHRS, YFSETQ. This CDR3 spans 12 amino acids. Germline trimming cut 3 bases from V and 4 bases from J; bases unmatched to any gene: 1. The CDR3 sequence: CASSSDRYEQYF. DNA of the CDR3: TGCGCCAGCAGCTCGGACAGGTACGAGCAGTACTTC. The complete variable domain, with remaining parts taken from reference TRBV5-1 and TRBJ2-7, reads KAGVTQTPRYLIKTRGQQVTLSCSPISGHRSVSWYQQTPGQGLQFLFEYFSETQRNKGNFPGRFSGRQFSNSRSEMNVSTLELGDSALYLCASSSDRYEQYFGPGTRLTVT.

The chain employs TRBV5-1 and TRBJ2-3; 12 bases fit TRBD2. Trimming cost V 3 bases and J 6 bases; bases outside gene matches: 5. Germline assignment: CDR1 SGHRS and CDR2 YFSETQ. This CDR3 contains 15 residues. The CDR3 DNA sequence: TGCGCCAGCAGCTCCTCCGGACTAGCGGGGGATACGCAGTATTTT. Its translation: CASSSSGLAGDTQYF.

This clonotype was counted ten times or more. V is TRBV7-9 and J is TRBJ1-6; the D is unclear. Per the germline V gene, CDR1 is SEHNR and CDR2 is FQNEAQ (reference sequence). CDR3 length equals 15 residues. V lost 2 bases, J lost 1 base, and 6 bases lay in between. The CDR3 region has the DNA TGTGCCAGCAGCTTATATCAATCCTATAATTCACCCCTCCACTTT. Amino acid sequence: CASSLYQSYNSPLHF.

The chain joins TRBV12-3 or TRBV12-4 to TRBJ2-2, with D possibly matching TRBD1 (6 bases). The V and J ends lost 6 bases and 2 bases respectively, with 13 bases between them. The CDR3 is made up of 15 amino acids. CDR3 sequence reads: CASSTGTFNTGELFF. The CDR3 nucleotides are TGTGCCAGCAGCACCGGGACATTTAACACCGGGGAGCTGTTTTTT.

The chain links TRBV28 to TRBJ2-1; D is perhaps TRBD1 (5 bases). Trimming took 2 bases from V and 5 from J, leaving 10 bases between them. The CDR3 totals 14 residues. CDR1 MDHEN and CDR2 SYDVKM come from the germline V gene. The CDR3 DNA sequence: TGTGCCAGCAGTTTAGGCAGGGATCACAATGAGCAGTTCTTC. This translates into CASSLGRDHNEQFF.

This clonotype was recorded many times. The chain employs TRBV9 and TRBJ2-1, with no clear D. CDR3 length equals 12 residues. Germline-derived CDR1 and CDR2 are SGDLS and YYNGEE. V was trimmed by 4 bases and J by 6 bases, leaving 8 bases between them. The CDR3 spells CASSPPLNEQFF. CDR3 sequence (DNA): TGTGCCAGCAGCCCCCCCCTCAATGAGCAGTTCTTC.

There are a few counts of this clonotype. V and J are TRBV5-1 and TRBJ2-1, with D perhaps TRBD1 (6 bases). Trimming shortened V by 0 bases and J by 14 bases, and 21 bases separated the two germline ends. Germline assignment: CDR1 SGHRS and CDR2 YFSETQ. The CDR3 has 15 amino acids. The CDR3 protein is CASSLGGTPRGKKFF. The CDR3, as DNA: TGCGCCAGCAGCTTGGGGGGGACACCTCGGGGTAAAAAGTTCTTC.

With regard to this clonotype: This may be a read error: a much more frequent sequence differs by one nucleotide. J is TRBJ2-7 and V is TRBV18, with D unclear. V lost 2 bases, J lost 9 bases, and 8 bases lay in between. The germline gives CDR1 KGHSH, CDR2 LQKENI. CDR3 length: 11 residues. The chain's CDR3 is CASSPGVGQYF. CDR3 nucleotide sequence: TGTGCCAGCTCACCAGGGGTCGGGCAGTACTTC.

This clonotype has ten or more counts. The chain recombines TRBV20-1 with TRBJ2-1, with 10 nucleotides matching TRBD2. The J segment lost 9 bases and the V segment lost 3 bases, leaving 5 bases of the junction unmatched. Per the germline V gene, CDR1 is DFQATT and CDR2 is SNEGSKA (reference sequence). The CDR3 runs 13 residues. Here the CDR3 DNA reads TGCAGTGCTAGTGAGCTAGCGGGAGTTGAGCAGTTCTTC. Amino acids: CSASELAGVEQFF.

At least ten counts were recorded for this clonotype. The chain combines TRBV5-1 with TRBJ1-1, with 8 bases that match TRBD1. CDR1 and CDR2 from the germline V gene are SGHRS and YFSETQ. Trimming cost V 0 bases and J 1 base; bases outside gene matches: 5. The CDR3 has 16 residues. CDR3 sequence (DNA): TGCGCCAGCAGCTTGGGGTTCGACAGGGGGAACACTGAAGCTTTCTTT. It yields the protein CASSLGFDRGNTEAFF. Full variable domain (missing parts from reference TRBV5-1 and TRBJ1-1): KAGVTQTPRYLIKTRGQQVTLSCSPISGHRSVSWYQQTPGQGLQFLFEYFSETQRNKGNFPGRFSGRQFSNSRSEMNVSTLELGDSALYLCASSLGFDRGNTEAFFGQGTRLTVV.

This clonotype has just a few counts. The rearrangement links TRBV20-1 to TRBJ2-3; TRBD2 aligns across 7 bases. Losses at the gene ends were 3 bases for V and 4 bases for J; bases not matched to a gene: 13. The CDR3 has 16 residues. Germline CDR1 reads DFQATT; CDR2 reads SNEGSKA (reference sequence). For the CDR3, the DNA is TGCAGTGCTAGTCGGGCCGGAGGGAGGGTCCCAGATACGCAGTATTTT. It codes for CSASRAGGRVPDTQYF.

J is TRBJ1-1 and V is TRBV2; 7 bases are shared with TRBD1. This CDR3 contains 15 residues. Germline CDR1 and CDR2: SNHLY and FYNNEI. V was pared by 7 bases and J by 8 bases, with 16 bases of the junction left unmatched. CDR3 sequence: CASTSGQASFNEAFF. The CDR3 region has the DNA TGTGCCAGCACCTCCGGACAGGCCTCTTTTAACGAAGCTTTCTTT.

This clonotype was found many times. The DNA of the CDR3 is TGTGCCAGCAGCTTCGACAGGGGTTTCAGCAATGAGCAGTTCTTC. It is translated as CASSFDRGFSNEQFF. The V call is TRBV7-9, the J call TRBJ2-1, with TRBD1 matching over 8 bases. Germline V gene data show CDR1 as SEHNR and CDR2 as FQNEAQ (reference sequence). The CDR3 contains 15 residues. Losses at the gene ends were 3 bases for V and 6 bases for J; bases not matched to a gene: 7.

This clonotype came up many times. The rearrangement uses TRBV5-1 and TRBJ1-1; TRBD1 aligns across 9 bases. CDR1 and CDR2 from the germline V gene are SGHRS and YFSETQ. The J segment lost 1 base and the V segment lost 7 bases, leaving 8 bases of the junction unmatched. The CDR3 has 15 amino acids. The CDR3 loop reads CASSTGQGRNTEAFF. CDR3 coding DNA: TGCGCCAGCTCGACCGGACAGGGGCGGAACACTGAAGCTTTCTTT.

This clonotype was recorded at least ten times. V gene TRBV19 combines with J gene TRBJ2-1; D gene unclear. This CDR3 is 11 amino acids long. V dropped 1 base and J dropped 13 bases, with 8 bases sitting between them. Germline lookup yields CDR1 LNHDA and CDR2 SQIVND (reference sequence). CDR3 loop: CASSIGQAQFF. CDR3 bases: TGTGCCAGTAGTATAGGGCAGGCACAGTTCTTC.

The chain links TRBV18 to TRBJ2-1; D gene ambiguous. V was clipped by 3 bases and J by 6 bases, with 24 bases between them. The CDR3 contains 18 residues. Looked up from germline, CDR1 is KGHSH and CDR2 is LQKENI. The CDR3 DNA reads as TGTGCCAGCTCACCCCCCAGTAGTTGGACCAATGGTTTCAATGAGCAGTTCTTC. It encodes CASSPPSSWTNGFNEQFF.